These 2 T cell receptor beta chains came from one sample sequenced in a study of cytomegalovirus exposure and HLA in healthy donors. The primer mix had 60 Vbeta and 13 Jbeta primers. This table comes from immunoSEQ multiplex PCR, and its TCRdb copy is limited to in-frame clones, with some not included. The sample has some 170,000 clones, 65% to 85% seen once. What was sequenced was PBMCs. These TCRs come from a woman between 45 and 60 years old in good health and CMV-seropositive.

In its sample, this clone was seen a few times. The CDR3 sequence: CASSQGRGGAYEQYF. The CDR3 bases are TGCGCCAGCAGCCAAGGAAGGGGGGGGGCCTACGAGCAGTACTTC. V gene TRBV4-1 combines with J gene TRBJ2-7; possibly TRBD2 for D (7 bases). Germline V gives CDR1 MGHRA, CDR2 YSYEKL. The CDR3 has 15 amino acids. Deletions cut 1 base from V and 2 bases from J, with 12 bases between.

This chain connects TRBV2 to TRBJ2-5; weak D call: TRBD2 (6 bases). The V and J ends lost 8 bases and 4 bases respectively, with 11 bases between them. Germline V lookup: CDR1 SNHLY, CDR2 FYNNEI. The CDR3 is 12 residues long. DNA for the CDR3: TGTGCCAGCCGCCTGGAGGGAGAGACCCAGTACTTC. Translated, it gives CASRLEGETQYF.